The clone carrying this T cell receptor beta chain occurred many times. This record comes from a study of early T cells in non-severe SARS-CoV-2 infection. Across the whole study: Chains were unpaired, as sequencing was done on bulk RNA from unsorted whole blood.

Tagging with unique molecular identifiers was applied to individual cDNA molecules. MiXCR, applied by TCRdb to the 5' RACE reads, yields one record per CDR3 protein. The data contain about 49,000 distinct CDR3 sequences, about 6% of them seen just once; the ten biggest clones take up over 2.5%. This CDR3 is 14 amino acids long. V lost 8 bases, J lost 5 bases, and 6 bases stayed unmatched. Here the sequenced sample was whole blood, taken at baseline. The clonotype originates from an adult who was a healthcare worker with PCR-confirmed SARS-CoV-2 infection or an uninfected control (not recorded which). This chain uses TRBV12-3 or TRBV12-4 with TRBJ2-1; 10 bases are a match to TRBD2. The CDR3 DNA is TGTGCCAGCCAAGGACTAGCGGAAAACAATGAGCAGTTCTTC. Its protein is CASQGLAENNEQFF.